This T cell receptor beta chain derives from a study of beta chain features in type 1 diabetes. Points from the study as a whole: It was among patients, rather than healthy donors, that naive, central memory and Treg TCRB repertoires appeared more similar. Within each of all four CD4+ subsets, Type 1 diabetes patients had TCRB CDR3s that were moderately but significantly shorter.

On this clone itself: The target antigen is unknown.

The entirety of the isolated RNA underwent reverse transcription, so expressed TCRB transcripts were sequenced. TCRdb keeps only in-frame clones here, not all; method: immunoSEQ multiplex PCR. The table records about 710,000 clones, around 15% of them present only once. This CDR3 region has 15 residues. With V trimmed by 6 bases and J by 6 bases, 8 bases remained unmatched. Germline CDR1 and CDR2: SGHTA and FQGNSA. Sequenced input: naive CD4+ T cells from blood. This sequence joins TRBV7-2 and TRBJ2-1; 10 bases are shared with TRBD2. This clonotype originated in a man in his late teens or twenties with type 1 diabetes. CDR3: CASRATGTSVNEQFF. The CDR3 bases are TGTGCCAGCAGAGCGACCGGGACTAGCGTCAATGAGCAGTTCTTC.